The source of this TCR beta chain is a study of CD8 T cells in ankylosing spondylitis. This clonotype was picked up a small number of times. The antigen is not known. Quantitative 5'-RACE with molecular barcodes produced the TCR beta libraries. TCRdb re-analysed the 5' RACE reads in MiXCR, keeping a single row per CDR3 protein. The sample yields 250,000 or so distinct CDR3 sequences, approximately 20% seen once. Study-wide points: Blood of patients with ankylosing spondylitis appeared to be characterized by a TCR beta motif of several highly homologous variants. Disease-associated clonotypes exhibited CD8+ identity and were relatively infrequent in peripheral blood. Disease-linked clones reportedly showed significant enrichment in matched ankylosing spondylitis synovial fluid.

The V gene lost 5 bases and the J gene lost 5 bases, with 16 bases spanning the gap. The CDR3 is 14 residues long. Germline loops: CDR1 MNHEY, CDR2 SMNVEV (reference sequence). The source of this sequence is a male donor with ankylosing spondylitis or in good health (not recorded which). Input material: blood, either unsorted or a sorted T cell fraction (not recorded which). The chain recombines TRBV27 with TRBJ2-7; TRBD1 might be the D (5 bases). In nucleotides, the CDR3 is TGTGCCAGCAGTCCCCGTAAGGGGTTGAACGAGCAGTACTTC. Protein: CASSPRKGLNEQYF.